This entry lists 3 T cell receptor beta chains sequenced from one sample in a study of CD8 T cells in Susac syndrome. Random hexamers primed reverse transcription of about 0.45 to 1 ug RNA. TCRdb reprocessed the immunoSEQ multiplex PCR reads with MiXCR, giving one entry per CDR3 protein. The sample holds around 200,000 distinct CDR3 sequences; 90% to 96% are singletons and the top ten take approximately 0.09%. Sequenced: CD4+ T cells from PBMCs. The receptors were gathered from a human donor with multiple sclerosis.

V gene TRBV30 combines with J gene TRBJ2-3; no clear D. The CDR3 is 15 residues long. Trimming took 0 bases from V and 0 from J, leaving 10 bases between them. Germline-derived CDR1 and CDR2 are GTSNPN and SVGIG (reference sequence). CDR3 residues: CAWSVGRSSTDTQYF. CDR3 coding DNA: TGTGCCTGGAGTGTAGGGCGCTCGAGCACAGATACGCAGTATTTT.

The chain joins TRBV6-2 or TRBV6-3 to TRBJ1-1; D is perhaps TRBD1 (5 bases). Germline CDR1 MNHEY, CDR2 SVGEGT. The V end was cut by 2 bases, the J end by 0 bases, with 7 bases between. This CDR3 comprises 14 residues. CDR3 DNA sequence: TGTGCCAGCAGTTACGGGACGGTGAACACTGAAGCTTTCTTT. Translated, it gives CASSYGTVNTEAFF.

The rearrangement joins TRBV4-3 to TRBJ2-4; a weak D match, TRBD1 (8 bases). This CDR3 is built from 15 residues. The germline V and J ends were trimmed by 1 base and 8 bases, with 15 bases remaining between them. Germline CDR1 is LGHNA and CDR2 is YSLEER. CDR3 residues: CASSQARTGRDIQYF. The CDR3 region has the DNA TGCGCCAGCAGCCAAGCCAGGACAGGGAGGGACATTCAGTACTTC.